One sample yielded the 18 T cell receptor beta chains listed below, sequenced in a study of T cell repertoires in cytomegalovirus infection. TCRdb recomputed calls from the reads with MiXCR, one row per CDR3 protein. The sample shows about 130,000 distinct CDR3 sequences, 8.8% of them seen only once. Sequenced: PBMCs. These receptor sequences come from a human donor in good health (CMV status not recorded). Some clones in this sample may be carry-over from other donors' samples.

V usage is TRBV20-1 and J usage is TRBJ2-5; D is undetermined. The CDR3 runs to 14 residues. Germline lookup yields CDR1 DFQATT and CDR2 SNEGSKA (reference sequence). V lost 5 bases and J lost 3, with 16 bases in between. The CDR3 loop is CSAAARYWEETQYF. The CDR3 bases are TGCAGTGCTGCCGCCAGATATTGGGAAGAGACCCAGTACTTC.

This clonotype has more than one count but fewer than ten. In DNA, the CDR3 is TGTGCCAGCAAGCGGGGGTATGGCAATCAGCCCCAGCATTTT. Translating it yields CASKRGYGNQPQHF. The chain carries TRBV19 and TRBJ1-5; TRBD1 is a possible D gene (5 bases). V was shortened by 9 bases and J by 2 bases, with 14 bases between the two germline ends. The CDR3 covers 14 residues. Germline-derived CDR1 and CDR2 are LNHDA and SQIVND (reference sequence).

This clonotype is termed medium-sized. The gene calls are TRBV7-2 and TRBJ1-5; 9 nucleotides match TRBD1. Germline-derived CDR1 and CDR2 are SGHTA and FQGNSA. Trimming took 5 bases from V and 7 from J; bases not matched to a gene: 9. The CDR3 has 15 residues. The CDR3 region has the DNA TGTGCCAGCAGCCTCGGGACAGGGCTGGCGCAGCCCCAGCATTTT. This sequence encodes CASSLGTGLAQPQHF. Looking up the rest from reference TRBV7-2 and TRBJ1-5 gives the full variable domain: GAGVSQSPSNKVTEKGKDVELRCDPISGHTALYWYRQSLGQGLEFLIYFQGNSAPDKSGLPSDRFSAERTGGSVSTLTIQRTQQEDSAVYLCASSLGTGLAQPQHFGDGTRLSIL.

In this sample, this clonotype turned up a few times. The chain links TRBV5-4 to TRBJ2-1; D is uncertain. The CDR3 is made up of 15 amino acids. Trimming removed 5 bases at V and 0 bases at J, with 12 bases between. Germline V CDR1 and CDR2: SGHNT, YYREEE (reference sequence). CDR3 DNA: TGTGCCAGCAGTAATCACCGGAGCTCCTACAATGAGCAGTTCTTC. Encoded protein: CASSNHRSSYNEQFF.

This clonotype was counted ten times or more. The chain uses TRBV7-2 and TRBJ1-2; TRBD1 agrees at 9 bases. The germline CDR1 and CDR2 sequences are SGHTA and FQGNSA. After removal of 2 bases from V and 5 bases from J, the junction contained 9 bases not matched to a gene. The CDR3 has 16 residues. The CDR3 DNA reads TGTGCCAGCAGCTTACCTACAGGGGGCGATGGGTATGGCTACACCTTC. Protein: CASSLPTGGDGYGYTF.

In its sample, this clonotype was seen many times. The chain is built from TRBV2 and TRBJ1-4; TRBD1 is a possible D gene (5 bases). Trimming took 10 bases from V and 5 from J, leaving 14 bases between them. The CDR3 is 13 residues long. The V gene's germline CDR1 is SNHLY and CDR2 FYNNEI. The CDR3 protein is CATHTGGNEKLFF. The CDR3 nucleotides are TGTGCCACCCACACGGGGGGAAATGAAAAACTGTTTTTT.

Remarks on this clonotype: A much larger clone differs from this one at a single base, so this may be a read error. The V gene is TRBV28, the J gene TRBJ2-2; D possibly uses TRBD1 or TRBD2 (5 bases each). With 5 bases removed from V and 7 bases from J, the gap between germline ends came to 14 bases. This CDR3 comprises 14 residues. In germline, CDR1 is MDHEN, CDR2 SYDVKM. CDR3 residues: CASSLGVGSGELFF. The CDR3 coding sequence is TGTGCCAGCAGTCTAGGGGTGGGGAGCGGGGAGCTGTTTTTT.

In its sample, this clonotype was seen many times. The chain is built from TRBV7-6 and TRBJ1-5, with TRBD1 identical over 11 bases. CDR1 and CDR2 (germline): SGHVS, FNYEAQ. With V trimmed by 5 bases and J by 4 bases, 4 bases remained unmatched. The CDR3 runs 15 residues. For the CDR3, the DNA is TGTGCCAGCAGCATAGGGACAGGGGGAAATCAGCCCCAGCATTTT. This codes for CASSIGTGGNQPQHF.

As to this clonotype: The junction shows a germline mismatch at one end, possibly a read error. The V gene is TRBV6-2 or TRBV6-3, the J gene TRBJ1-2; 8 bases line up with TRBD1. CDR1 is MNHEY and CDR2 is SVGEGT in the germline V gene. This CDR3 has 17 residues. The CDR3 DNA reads TGTGCCAGCGGTTACTCGAGAAGGCAGGGGGCAGACTATGGCTACACCTTC. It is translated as CASGYSRRQGADYGYTF.

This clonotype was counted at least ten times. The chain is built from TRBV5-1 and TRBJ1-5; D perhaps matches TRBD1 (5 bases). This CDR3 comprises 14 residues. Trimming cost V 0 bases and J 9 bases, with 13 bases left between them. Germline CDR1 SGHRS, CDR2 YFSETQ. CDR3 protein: CASSLEGRTGPQHF. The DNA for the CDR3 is TGCGCCAGCAGCTTGGAGGGACGTACGGGGCCCCAGCATTTT.

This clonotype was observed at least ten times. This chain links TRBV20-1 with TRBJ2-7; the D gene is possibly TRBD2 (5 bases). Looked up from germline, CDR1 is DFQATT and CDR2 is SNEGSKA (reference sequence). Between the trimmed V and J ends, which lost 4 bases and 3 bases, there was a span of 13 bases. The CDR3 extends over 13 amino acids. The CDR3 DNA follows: TGCAGTGCTATACGGGGAAAAGGCTACGAGCAGTACTTC. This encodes CSAIRGKGYEQYF.

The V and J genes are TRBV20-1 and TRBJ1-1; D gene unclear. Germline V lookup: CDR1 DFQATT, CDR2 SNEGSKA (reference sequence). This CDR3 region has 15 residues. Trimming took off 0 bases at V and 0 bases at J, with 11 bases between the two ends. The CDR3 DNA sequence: TGCAGTGCTAGAGATCTAAAAGGCATGAACACTGAAGCTTTCTTT. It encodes CSARDLKGMNTEAFF.

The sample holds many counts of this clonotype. CDR3 region: CASSLLVGLSTGGYTF. CDR3 coding DNA: TGTGCCAGCTCCCTTCTTGTGGGGCTTTCCACGGGGGGCTACACCTTC. This rearrangement joins TRBV12-3 or TRBV12-4 to TRBJ1-2, with D perhaps TRBD1 (5 bases). V gave up 8 bases and J gave up 8 bases, with 27 bases separating them. The CDR3 runs 16 residues.

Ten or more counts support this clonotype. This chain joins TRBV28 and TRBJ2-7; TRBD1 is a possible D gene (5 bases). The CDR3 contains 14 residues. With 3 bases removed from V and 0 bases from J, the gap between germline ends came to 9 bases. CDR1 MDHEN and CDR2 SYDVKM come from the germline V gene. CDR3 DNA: TGTGCCAGCAGTTTTCGACAGAGCTCCTACGAGCAGTACTTC. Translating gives CASSFRQSSYEQYF.

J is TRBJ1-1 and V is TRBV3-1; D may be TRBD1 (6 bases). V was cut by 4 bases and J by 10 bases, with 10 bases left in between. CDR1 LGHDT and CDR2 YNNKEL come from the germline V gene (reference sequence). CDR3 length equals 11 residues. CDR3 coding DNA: TGTGCCAGCAGCCCTGGGACAAGAGCTTTCTTT. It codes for CASSPGTRAFF.

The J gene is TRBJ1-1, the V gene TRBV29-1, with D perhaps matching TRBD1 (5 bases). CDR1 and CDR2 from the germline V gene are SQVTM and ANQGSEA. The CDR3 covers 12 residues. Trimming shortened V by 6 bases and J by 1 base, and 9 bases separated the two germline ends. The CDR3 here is CSVRQPNTEAFF. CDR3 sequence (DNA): TGCAGCGTGAGACAGCCGAACACTGAAGCTTTCTTT.

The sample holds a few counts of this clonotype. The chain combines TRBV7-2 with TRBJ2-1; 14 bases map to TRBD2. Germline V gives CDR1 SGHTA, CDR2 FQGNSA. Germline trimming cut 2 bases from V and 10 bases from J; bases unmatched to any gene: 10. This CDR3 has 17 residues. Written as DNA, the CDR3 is TGTGCCAGCAGCTTAAACAGGGGGACTAGCGGGAGTGGGGAGCAGTTCTTC. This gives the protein CASSLNRGTSGSGEQFF.

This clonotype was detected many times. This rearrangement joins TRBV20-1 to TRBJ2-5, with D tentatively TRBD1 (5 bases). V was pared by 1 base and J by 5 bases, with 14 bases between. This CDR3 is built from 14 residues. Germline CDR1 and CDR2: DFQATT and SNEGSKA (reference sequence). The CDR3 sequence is CSARVYVRAETQYF. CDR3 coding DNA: TGCAGTGCTAGAGTTTATGTCAGGGCGGAGACCCAGTACTTC.